These 12 T cell receptor beta chains were all obtained from the same sample, sequenced in a study of beta chain features in type 1 diabetes (dated by TCRdb to between 2018 and 2020). Library preparation employed the immunoSEQ multiplex PCR assay. The High Capacity cDNA Reverse Transcription Kit was used to reverse transcribe all of the isolated RNA, meaning that expressed TCRB transcripts were what got sequenced. TCRdb limited this immuneACCESS table to in-frame rearrangements with V and J called. A share of clones is missing; checked studies link under half to unresolved V genes, and the rest is unexplained. In all, the sample holds 60,000 to 75,000 clones, and approximately 62% of those were seen once. The leading ten clones occupy 2% to 2.5% of the sample. The sequenced material came from Tregs from blood. The intended sense of this specimen's cell subset or site label: regulatory CD4+ T cells. All receptors derive from a woman between 18 and 30 years old in good health.

J is TRBJ1-1 and V is TRBV25-1, with a weak D call TRBD1 (6 bases). CDR3 length: 14 residues. Looked up from germline, CDR1 is MGHDK and CDR2 is SYGVNS. The germline V and J ends were trimmed by 2 bases and 7 bases, with 14 bases remaining between them. CDR3 in amino acids: CASSERVGRGEAFF. Written as DNA, the CDR3 is TGTGCCAGCAGTGAAAGGGTGGGCAGGGGTGAAGCTTTCTTT. The full variable domain, with the rest looked up from reference TRBV25-1 and TRBJ1-1, is EADIYQTPRYLVIGTGKKITLECSQTMGHDKMYWYQQDPGMELHLIHYSYGVNSTEKGDLSSESTVSRIRTEHFPLTLESARPSHTSQYLCASSERVGRGEAFFGQGTRLTVV.

This clone has a handful of counts. The V and J genes are TRBV7-2 and TRBJ2-1; 8 nucleotides agree with TRBD2. The germline gives CDR1 SGHTA, CDR2 FQGNSA. The CDR3 is made up of 15 amino acids. The junction had 8 bases not matched to a gene; V was cut back by 7 bases and J by 3 bases. In nucleotides, the CDR3 is TGTGCCAGCACCCAAGAGGCGGGAGGCTACAATGAGCAGTTCTTC. Protein sequence: CASTQEAGGYNEQFF.

The gene calls are TRBV11-2 and TRBJ2-7, with a tentative D call TRBD1 (6 bases). Trimming removed 5 bases at V and 2 bases at J, with 13 bases between. Germline V gene lookup returns CDR1 SGHAT and CDR2 FQNNGV. CDR3 size: 14 residues. CDR3 in DNA: TGTGCCAGCAGCATCTATACAGGGACCTACGAGCAGTACTTC. It yields the protein CASSIYTGTYEQYF.

This sequence joins TRBV18 and TRBJ1-4, with D perhaps TRBD1 (5 bases). The CDR3 covers 14 residues. The V gene's germline CDR1 is KGHSH and CDR2 LQKENI. V lost 6 bases, J lost 8 bases, and 16 bases lay in between. CDR3 sequence reads: CASSPSAGNEKLFF. DNA for the CDR3: TGTGCCAGCTCCCCCTCGGCAGGGAACGAAAAACTGTTTTTT.

This chain links TRBV6-1 with TRBJ2-7, with 8 nucleotides matching TRBD2. The CDR3 runs 15 residues. V gave up 7 bases and J gave up 5 bases; unmatched junction bases: 13. Per germline, CDR1 MNHNS and CDR2 SASEGT. This CDR3 is CASTPGGAGAHEQYF. The CDR3 DNA reads as TGTGCCAGCACTCCCGGGGGGGCAGGAGCCCACGAGCAGTACTTC.

This clone appeared a single time. This rearrangement joins TRBV5-1 to TRBJ2-5, with D possibly matching TRBD2 (6 bases). The germline gives CDR1 SGHRS, CDR2 YFSETQ. V shed 0 bases and J shed 1 base, with 10 bases lying between them. This CDR3 is built from 15 residues. The CDR3 DNA reads as TGCGCCAGCAGCTTGGGGGGGGTATTCCAAGAGACCCAGTACTTC. This encodes CASSLGGVFQETQYF.

This rearrangement joins TRBV5-4 to TRBJ2-5, with 8 bases fitting TRBD2. Per germline, CDR1 SGHNT and CDR2 YYREEE (reference sequence). The V gene end was trimmed by 4 bases and the J gene end by 2 bases; junction bases not matched to a gene: 13. The CDR3 loop spans 17 amino acids. CDR3 protein: CASSQGLGGGQQETQYF. As DNA, the CDR3 is TGTGCCAGCAGCCAAGGCCTCGGCGGGGGGCAGCAAGAGACCCAGTACTTC.

This clone has more than one count but fewer than ten. This may come from a read error, since a much larger clone is one base off. Other DNA sequences in the sample encode the same CDR3. The chain uses TRBV29-1 and TRBJ2-5; 10 nucleotides agree with TRBD2. The V gene's germline CDR1 is SQVTM and CDR2 ANQGSEA. J gave up 4 bases and V 3 bases, and 8 bases lay outside the gene matches. This CDR3 is built from 15 residues. CDR3 residues: CSVEEQTSGLETQYF. The CDR3 DNA is TGCAGCGTTGAGGAGCAGACTAGCGGGTTAGAGACCCAGTACTTC.

The rearrangement uses TRBV2 and TRBJ2-1, with 12 bases aligning to TRBD2. The CDR3 has 15 residues. From germline, CDR1 is SNHLY and CDR2 FYNNEI. J lost 4 bases, V lost 6 bases, and 4 bases had no gene match. This CDR3 is CASRELAGGYNEQFF. The DNA for the CDR3 is TGTGCCAGCAGGGAACTAGCGGGAGGATACAATGAGCAGTTCTTC.

The chain links TRBV29-1 to TRBJ2-6; TRBD1 might be the D (6 bases). Per germline, CDR1 SQVTM and CDR2 ANQGSEA. The CDR3 contains 19 residues. V dropped 0 bases and J dropped 0 bases, with 18 bases sitting between them. CDR3 in DNA: TGCAGCGTTGAAGATAGGGGGACAAGATTTCACTCTGGGGCCAACGTCCTGACTTTC. As protein: CSVEDRGTRFHSGANVLTF.

The CDR3 reads CASSLGLGGRGNEQFF. The CDR3 nucleotides are TGCGCCAGCAGCCTAGGACTAGGCGGGCGGGGCAATGAGCAGTTCTTC. The rearrangement uses TRBV5-1 and TRBJ2-1; 7 bases line up with TRBD2. There are 16 residues in the CDR3. V lost 4 bases to trimming and J lost 6 bases; unmatched junction nucleotides: 13. Germline loops: CDR1 SGHRS, CDR2 YFSETQ.

Regarding this clone: Other DNA sequences of this sample code for an identical CDR3. The gene calls are TRBV5-1 and TRBJ2-3, with D perhaps matching TRBD2 (6 bases). Germline CDR1 reads SGHRS; CDR2 reads YFSETQ. This CDR3 contains 12 residues. V was cut by 2 bases and J by 6 bases, with 7 bases left in between. The CDR3 sequence is CASSLGRDTQYF. Here the CDR3 DNA reads TGCGCCAGCAGCTTAGGGAGGGATACGCAGTATTTT.